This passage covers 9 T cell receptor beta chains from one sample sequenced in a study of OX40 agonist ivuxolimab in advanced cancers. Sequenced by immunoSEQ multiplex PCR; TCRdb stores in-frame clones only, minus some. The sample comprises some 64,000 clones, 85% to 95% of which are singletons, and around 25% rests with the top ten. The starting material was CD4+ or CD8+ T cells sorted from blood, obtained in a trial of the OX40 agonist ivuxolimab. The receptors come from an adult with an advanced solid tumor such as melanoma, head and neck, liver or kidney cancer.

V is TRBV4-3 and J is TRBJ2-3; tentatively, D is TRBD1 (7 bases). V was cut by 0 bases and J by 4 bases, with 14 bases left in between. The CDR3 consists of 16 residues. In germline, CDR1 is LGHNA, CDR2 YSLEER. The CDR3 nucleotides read TGCGCCAGCAGCCAAGATATCAGGGGGAGGTCAGATACGCAGTATTTT. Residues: CASSQDIRGRSDTQYF.

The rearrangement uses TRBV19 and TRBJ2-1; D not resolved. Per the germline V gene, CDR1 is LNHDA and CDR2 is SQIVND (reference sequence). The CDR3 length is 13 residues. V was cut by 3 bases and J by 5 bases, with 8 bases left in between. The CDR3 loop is CASSIQENNEQFF. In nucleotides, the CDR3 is TGTGCCAGTAGTATCCAGGAGAACAATGAGCAGTTCTTC. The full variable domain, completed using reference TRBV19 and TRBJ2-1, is DGGITQSPKYLFRKEGQNVTLSCEQNLNHDAMYWYRQDPGQGLRLIYYSQIVNDFQKGDIAEGYSVSREKKESFPLTVTSAQKNPTAFYLCASSIQENNEQFFGPGTRLTVL.

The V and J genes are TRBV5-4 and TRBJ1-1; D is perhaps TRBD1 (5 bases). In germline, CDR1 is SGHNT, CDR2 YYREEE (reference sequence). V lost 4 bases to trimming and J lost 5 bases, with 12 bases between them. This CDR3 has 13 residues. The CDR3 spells CASSVTGGTEAFF. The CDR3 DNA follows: TGTGCCAGCAGCGTGACCGGGGGGACTGAAGCTTTCTTT.

This chain's CDR3 is CSVGTGGYNEQFF. For the CDR3, the DNA is TGCAGCGTAGGGACAGGGGGGTACAATGAGCAGTTCTTC. V and J are TRBV29-1 and TRBJ2-1; 11 bases line up with TRBD1. The CDR3 sequence is 13 residues long. The V gene end was trimmed by 6 bases and the J gene end by 4 bases; junction bases not matched to a gene: 2. The germline V gene encodes CDR1 SQVTM and CDR2 ANQGSEA.

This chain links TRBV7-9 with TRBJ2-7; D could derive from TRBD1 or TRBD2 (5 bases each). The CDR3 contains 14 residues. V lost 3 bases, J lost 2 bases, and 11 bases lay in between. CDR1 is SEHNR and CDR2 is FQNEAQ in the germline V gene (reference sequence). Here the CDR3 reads CASSFGDLPYEQYF. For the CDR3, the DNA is TGTGCCAGCAGCTTCGGGGACCTTCCCTACGAGCAGTACTTC.

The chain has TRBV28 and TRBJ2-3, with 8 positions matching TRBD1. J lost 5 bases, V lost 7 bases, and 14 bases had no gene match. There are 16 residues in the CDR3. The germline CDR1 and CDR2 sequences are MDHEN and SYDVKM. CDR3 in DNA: TGTGCCAGCACCCCTCATGGACAGGGAGGCCAAGATACGCAGTATTTT. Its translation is CASTPHGQGGQDTQYF. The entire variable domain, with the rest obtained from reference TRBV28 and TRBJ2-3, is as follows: DVKVTQSSRYLVKRTGEKVFLECVQDMDHENMFWYRQDPGLGLRLIYFSYDVKMKEKGDIPEGYSVSREKKERFSLILESASTNQTSMYLCASTPHGQGGQDTQYFGPGTRLTVL.

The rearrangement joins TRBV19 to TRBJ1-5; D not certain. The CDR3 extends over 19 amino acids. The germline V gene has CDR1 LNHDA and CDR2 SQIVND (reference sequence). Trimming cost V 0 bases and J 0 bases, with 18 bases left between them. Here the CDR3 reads CASSIDLLSGRPSNQPQHF. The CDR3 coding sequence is TGTGCCAGTAGTATAGATCTATTATCGGGTCGGCCTAGCAATCAGCCCCAGCATTTT.

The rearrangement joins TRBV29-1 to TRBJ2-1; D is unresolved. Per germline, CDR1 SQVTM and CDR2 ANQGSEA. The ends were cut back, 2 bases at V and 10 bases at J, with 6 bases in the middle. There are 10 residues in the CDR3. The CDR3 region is CSVEIPEQFF. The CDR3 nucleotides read TGCAGCGTTGAAATACCGGAGCAGTTCTTC.

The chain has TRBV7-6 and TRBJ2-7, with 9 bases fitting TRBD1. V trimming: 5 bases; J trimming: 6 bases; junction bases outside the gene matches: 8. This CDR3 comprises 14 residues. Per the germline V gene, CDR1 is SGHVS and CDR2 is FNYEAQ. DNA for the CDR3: TGTGCCAGCAGCATAGGGACAGGGAAGGGCGAGCAGTACTTC. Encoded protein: CASSIGTGKGEQYF.